This record concerns one T cell receptor (beta chain) sequence. This specimen comes from a study of blood T cell repertoires in COVID-19. As for the study in general: In each case, the material was cDNA or gDNA derived from T cells, B-cell-depleted T cells, or PBMCs.

Generated by immunoSEQ multiplex PCR, the TCRdb table keeps only in-frame clones and is missing some. The sample consists of about 150,000 clones, about three quarters of them appearing once. CDR1 and CDR2 from the germline V gene are LNHNV and YYDKDF (reference sequence). There are 16 residues in the CDR3. The ends lost 2 bases at V and 3 bases at J; junction bases unmatched: 4. The chain links TRBV15 to TRBJ2-3; 11 nucleotides align to TRBD2. Sequenced material: peripheral blood. The clonotype was recovered from an elderly man with acute or convalescent COVID-19. The CDR3 protein is CATSRNSGGATDTQYF. Here the CDR3 DNA reads TGTGCCACCAGCAGAAATAGCGGGGGGGCGACAGATACGCAGTATTTT. The whole variable domain, filled in from reference TRBV15 and TRBJ2-3, reads DAMVIQNPRYQVTQFGKPVTLSCSQTLNHNVMYWYQQKSSQAPKLLFHYYDKDFNNEADTPDNFQSRRPNTSFCFLDIRSPGLGDTAMYLCATSRNSGGATDTQYFGPGTRLTVL.